This paragraph covers one T cell receptor beta chain sequence. This clone appeared once. This clone's antigen is unknown. Base qualities are not recorded, but no much larger clone differs from it by a single base. The sample belongs to a study of T cell changes during pregnancy in multiple sclerosis (dated by TCRdb to between 2018 and 2020). The study in broad terms: The study looked at changes in the T cell repertoire across pregnancy in women with multiple sclerosis.

The library was made by the immunoSEQ multiplex PCR assay. TCRdb holds this immuneACCESS table with in-frame rearrangements only. Some clones are missing; in checked studies, unresolved V genes explain under half, and the rest has no known cause. Here the sample has more than 80,000 clones; approximately 92% occur a single time. The top ten constitute 1.5% of the sample. The CDR3 numbers 14 residues from cysteine through phenylalanine. Only CDR3 DNA is held: 42 bases, read in frame from base 1. V sheds 6 bases and J sheds 1 base, leaving 12 bases between their ends. Via the germline V gene, CDR1 is MDHEN and CDR2 SYDVKM.

This sample comprised peripheral blood, obtained in the first trimester of pregnancy. The chain joins TRBV28 to TRBJ1-1, with the identity of the D gene unclear. The TCR sequence derives from a female donor with multiple sclerosis, enrolled in a pregnancy study. CDR3 reads: CASSEPYPNTEAFF. The bases are TGTGCCAGCAGCGAACCCTATCCGAACACTGAAGCTTTCTTT.